This T cell receptor beta chain derives from a study of T cells in Graves' hyperthyroidism and ophthalmopathy. Study details: Peripheral blood was secured at the point of initial diagnosis, before any treatment.

Ten or more counts support this clonotype. Researchers amplified the TCR beta CDR3 regions from RNA transcripts. First-round RT-PCR targeting the TCR CDR3 was performed with the HTBI primer set. Via MiXCR, TCRdb re-called the multiplex PCR reads, giving one row per CDR3 protein. The sample lists about 400,000 distinct CDR3 sequences; around 13% were seen once. This CDR3 spans 17 amino acids. Trimming took off 4 bases at V and 4 bases at J, with 21 bases between the two ends. Germline CDR1 reads MDHEN; CDR2 reads SYDVKM. This sample holds PBMCs from approximately 9 ml fresh peripheral blood. The sequenced sample was blood. The clonotype originates from a woman younger than 35 with Graves' hyperthyroidism. V is TRBV28 and J is TRBJ2-3, with D possibly matching TRBD2 (5 bases). CDR3 amino acids: CASSSPFKRPRADTQYF. DNA for the CDR3: TGTGCCAGCAGTTCCCCCTTTAAGCGGCCTCGGGCAGATACGCAGTATTTT.